Listed here are 3 T cell receptor beta chains from one sample, sequenced in a study of T cell responses to AZD1222 COVID-19 vaccine (dated by TCRdb to the early 2020s). Libraries came from the immunoSEQ multiplex PCR assay. Sourced from immuneACCESS, this table was stored by TCRdb with only in-frame sequences that have V and J called. A share of the clones is absent; for the studies checked, an unresolved V gene accounts for under half, and the remainder has no known explanation. The sample has 60,000 to 90,000 clones on record, roughly 80% of them singletons. The leading ten clones occupy 27% of the sample. The time point label for this specimen denotes: about 28 days (+/-7) after the second vaccine dose. The treatment or condition label on this specimen signifies: meningococcal conjugate vaccine given as trial control. The sequencing here drew on peripheral blood, taken 28 days after the second dose of the MenACWY control vaccine. All receptors come from an adult who received the MenACWY meningococcal vaccine as a control.

The chain joins TRBV3-1 (or the pseudogene TRBV3-2) to TRBJ1-6; D might be TRBD1 (5 bases). Germline V gene lookup returns CDR1 LGHDT and CDR2 YNNKEL (reference sequence). Trimming stripped 1 base from V and 9 bases from J, with 13 bases between. The CDR3 loop spans 15 amino acids. The chain's CDR3 is CASSQGRQGTSPLHF. For the CDR3, the DNA is TGTGCCAGCAGCCAAGGTCGCCAGGGAACTTCACCCCTCCACTTT.

This chain uses TRBV12-3 or TRBV12-4 with TRBJ2-3; D not certain. CDR3 length: 12 residues. V was clipped by 8 bases and J by 0 bases, with 6 bases between them. The CDR3 loop reads CASVGSTDTQYF. Here the CDR3 DNA reads TGTGCCAGCGTGGGCAGCACAGATACGCAGTATTTT.

The V and J genes are TRBV4-3 and TRBJ1-2; TRBD1 is a possible D gene (6 bases). The CDR3 length is 14 residues. Per the germline V gene, CDR1 is LGHNA and CDR2 is YSLEER. Trimming cost V 0 bases and J 9 bases, with 14 bases left between them. The CDR3 region has the DNA TGCGCCAGCAGCCAAGACACCTCCAGGGGTAGCTACACCTTC. As protein: CASSQDTSRGSYTF.